Listed below are T cell receptor beta chains from one sample, sequenced in a study of stem cell transplantation in POMP-related autoinflammatory disease. This table comes from immunoSEQ multiplex PCR, and its TCRdb copy is limited to in-frame clones, with some not included. The sample contains 4,500 to 6,000 clones, 92% of which appear only once. The sample was CD8+ T cells from PBMCs, taken after stem cell transplantation. The origin of the receptors is a human patient with POMP-related autoinflammation and immune dysregulation (PRAID). T cells may partly derive from the graft donor. The CDR3 runs from the conserved cysteine through the conserved F or W. D genes are given only for firm matches. Only part of the rows carry a size: once, few, many, or a class if the clone is expanded.

V gene,D gene,J gene,clone size,CDR3 DNA,CDR3 protein
TRBV10-1,TRBD2,TRBJ2-7,.,TGCGCCAGCAGTGTACCTTCTGGGGGACTAACCTACGAGCAGTACTTC,CASSVPSGGLTYEQYF
TRBV28,.,TRBJ1-5,.,TGTGCCAGCAGTCGACTCATGGATCAGCCCCAGCATTTT,CASSRLMDQPQHF
TRBV6-2/TRBV6-3,.,TRBJ2-2,.,TGTGCCAGCAGTCTGTGGACCGGGGAGCTGTTTTTT,CASSLWTGELFF
TRBV3-1/TRBV3-2,.,TRBJ2-7,.,TGTGCCAGCAGCCATGGAAGGTCCTACGAGCAGTACTTC,CASSHGRSYEQYF
TRBV25-1,TRBD1,TRBJ1-2,.,TGTGCCAGCAGTGAGACAGGGACAAGCTATGGCTACACCTTC,CASSETGTSYGYTF
TRBV21-1,.,TRBJ1-5,.,TGTGCCAGCAGCAAAGAGGCCGGAACATTTAGCAATCAGCCCCAGCATTTT,CASSKEAGTFSNQPQHF
TRBV7-9,TRBD1,TRBJ2-1,.,TGTGCCAGCAGCGGACAGGGGGCACACAATGAGCAGTTCTTC,CASSGQGAHNEQFF
TRBV19,.,TRBJ1-1,.,TGTGCCAGTAGTATCGGGCAGGGTAACACTGAAGCTTTCTTT,CASSIGQGNTEAFF
TRBV9,.,TRBJ2-7,.,TGTGCCAGCAGCGGGGGAGACTACCAGGGCGAGCAGTACTTC,CASSGGDYQGEQYF
TRBV27,.,TRBJ2-6,.,TGTGCCAGCAGTATAGCTGGGGCCAACGTCCTGACTTTC,CASSIAGANVLTF
TRBV14,TRBD2,TRBJ2-4,.,TGTGCCAGCAGCCAGACCTCGGGAGGCGGTCCATCCGCCAAAAACATTCAGTACTTC,CASSQTSGGGPSAKNIQYF
TRBV19,.,TRBJ2-7,.,TGTGCCAGTAGTTTCGAAGGGACCTACGAGCAGTACTTC,CASSFEGTYEQYF
TRBV9,.,TRBJ1-1,.,TGTGCCAGCAGCGGAGAGGAGGGTTTAGCTTTCTTT,CASSGEEGLAFF
TRBV9,TRBD2,TRBJ2-7,.,TGTGCCAGCAGCCCAAGCGGGACTAGCGGGAGCGAGCAGTACTTC,CASSPSGTSGSEQYF
TRBV5-6,.,TRBJ1-1,.,TGTGCCAGCAGCGGGGGCACTGAAGCTTTCTTT,CASSGGTEAFF
TRBV5-6,.,TRBJ1-5,.,TGTGCCAGCAGCTTGTCGACAGGCTATCAGCCCCAGCATTTT,CASSLSTGYQPQHF
TRBV2,TRBD1,TRBJ2-5,.,TGTGCCACTCAGGGGGAGACAGGTGTGGAGACCCAGTACTTC,CATQGETGVETQYF
TRBV5-6,TRBD1,TRBJ2-6,.,TGTGCCAGCAGCTTGGGGTCCGGGACAGGGGAAACTGGGGCCAACGTCCTGACTTTC,CASSLGSGTGETGANVLTF
TRBV5-8,TRBD1,TRBJ1-4,.,TGTGCCAGCAGCCCTCCGGACAGGACTAATGAAAAACTGTTTTTT,CASSPPDRTNEKLFF
TRBV4-2,.,TRBJ2-3,.,TGTGCCAGCCAGGGGTACGATACGCAGTATTTT,CASQGYDTQYF
TRBV2,.,TRBJ2-7,.,TGTGCCAGCGTCAGGGGAACCTACGAGCAGTACTTC,CASVRGTYEQYF
TRBV7-8,.,TRBJ1-4,once,TGTGCCAGCAGCTTAGGGATAGGGGGTAATGAAAAACTGTTTTTT,CASSLGIGGNEKLFF
TRBV3-1/TRBV3-2,.,TRBJ2-4,.,TGTGCCAGCAGCCAAGGGGGACCCAGAGCCAAAAACATTCAGTACTTC,CASSQGGPRAKNIQYF
TRBV4-1,.,TRBJ2-5,.,TGCGCCAGCAGCCAAGATGGAAAACAGGACCTCCAAGAGACCCAGTACTTC,CASSQDGKQDLQETQYF
TRBV9,.,TRBJ2-7,.,TGTGCCAGCAGCGTAGGGGGGGTCGGATACGAGCAGTACTTC,CASSVGGVGYEQYF
TRBV27,.,TRBJ1-4,.,TGTGCCAGCAGTTCCGGGCATGCAACTAATGAAAAACTGTTTTTT,CASSSGHATNEKLFF
TRBV10-3,.,TRBJ2-5,.,TGTGCCATCAGTGAGTCTGGGTACCAAGAGACCCAGTACTTC,CAISESGYQETQYF
TRBV14,TRBD2,TRBJ2-1,.,TGTGCCAGCAGCCTCCGTACAGCGGGAGTAGGCAATGAGCAGTTCTTC,CASSLRTAGVGNEQFF
TRBV5-1,.,TRBJ2-7,.,TGCGCCAGCAGCTTGGAGTTGGGGGGCTACGAGCAGTACTTC,CASSLELGGYEQYF
TRBV7-9,.,TRBJ2-6,few,TGTGCCAGCAGCTCACTGGCAGGGAGCTCTGGGGCCAACGTCCTGACTTTC,CASSSLAGSSGANVLTF
TRBV29-1,TRBD1,TRBJ2-5,.,TGCAGCGTTGGTGGGACAGTTCAAGAGACCCAGTACTTC,CSVGGTVQETQYF
TRBV12-5,TRBD2,TRBJ2-3,.,TGTGCTAGTGGTTTGGTACTAGCGGGAGCGGATACGCAGTATTTT,CASGLVLAGADTQYF
TRBV2,.,TRBJ1-5,.,TGTGCCAGCAGGCCTACAGAGAGCAATCAGCCCCAGCATTTT,CASRPTESNQPQHF
TRBV7-9,TRBD2,TRBJ2-3,.,TGTGCCAGCAACACCGTAAGCGGGGGCACAGATACGCAGTATTTT,CASNTVSGGTDTQYF
TRBV30,.,TRBJ1-4,.,TGTGCCTGGAGTAACCGCGGGTCTGGGGAAAAACTGTTTTTT,CAWSNRGSGEKLFF
TRBV29-1,.,TRBJ1-2,.,TGCAGCGCGACAGGAGACTATGGCTACACCTTC,CSATGDYGYTF
TRBV4-2,.,TRBJ1-5,.,TGTGCCAGCAGCCAAGTAGGGGACAATCAGCCCCAGCATTTT,CASSQVGDNQPQHF
TRBV6-1,.,TRBJ2-7,.,TGTGCCAGCAGTGAGGGGGAGCAAATTGGGTCCTACGAGCAGTACTTC,CASSEGEQIGSYEQYF
TRBV5-1,.,TRBJ2-7,.,TGCGCCAGCAGCTTGGCAGGGGACGAGCAGTACTTC,CASSLAGDEQYF
TRBV19,TRBD1,TRBJ1-2,.,TGTGCCAGTAGTTGGACAGGGCTTAACTATGGCTACACCTTC,CASSWTGLNYGYTF
TRBV7-2,.,TRBJ1-5,.,TGTGCCAGCGCCAACGTAGGAGGCAATCAGCCCCAGCATTTT,CASANVGGNQPQHF
TRBV4-1,TRBD1,TRBJ2-7,.,TGCGCCAGCAGCCAAGGACAGGGGGCCTACGAGCAGTACTTC,CASSQGQGAYEQYF
TRBV9,.,TRBJ2-3,.,TGTGCCAGCGCTATGCGCATCACAGATACGCAGTATTTT,CASAMRITDTQYF
TRBV5-4,.,TRBJ1-2,.,TGTGCCAGCAGCTTAGATGGGGCTAACTATGGCTACACCTTC,CASSLDGANYGYTF
TRBV7-2,.,TRBJ2-1,.,TGTGCCAGCAGCTTAGATGGCGGGTTCCCCCGCAATGAGCAGTTCTTC,CASSLDGGFPRNEQFF
TRBV12-5,TRBD1,TRBJ1-4,.,TGTGCTAGTGGTTTTGAAACAGGGGACGGTGAAAAACTGTTTTTT,CASGFETGDGEKLFF
TRBV24-1,.,TRBJ2-5,.,TGTGCCACCAGTGGAGGGGAGACCCAGTACTTC,CATSGGETQYF
TRBV19,.,TRBJ2-1,.,TGTGCCAGTAGTCGACTAGTAGGAGATGAGCAGTTCTTC,CASSRLVGDEQFF
TRBV9,TRBD2,TRBJ2-2,once,TGTGCCAGCAGCGTAGAAGGGACTGCGGGGGCCGGGGAGCTGTTTTTT,CASSVEGTAGAGELFF
TRBV28,.,TRBJ2-7,.,TGTGCCAGCAGCAGATCCTGGGCCTACGAGCAGTACTTC,CASSRSWAYEQYF
TRBV27,.,TRBJ2-7,.,TGTGCCAGCAGTTTCGGCCACTCCTACGAGCAGTACTTC,CASSFGHSYEQYF
TRBV5-4,.,TRBJ2-3,.,TGTGCCAGCCGAGGGGGGGAGGGCCTAGATACGCAGTATTTT,CASRGGEGLDTQYF